One sample yielded the 13 T cell receptor beta chains listed below, sequenced in a study of blood T cells in healthy people across ages. Primers used in a second PCR of roughly 7 to 12 cycles were a sample-barcoded 5' primer and a J-beta primer mix. Each CDR3 protein is one row after TCRdb ran MiXCR on the 5' RACE reads. The sample records some 1,800,000 distinct CDR3 sequences, around 42% being singletons. Sequencing was carried out using blood. These receptors all stem from a human donor in good health.

This clonotype was seen once. A much bigger clone sits one base away, suggesting this may be a read error. The J gene is TRBJ2-3, the V gene TRBV7-2; 10 bases are shared with TRBD2. The CDR3 has 17 amino acids. The trim removed 3 bases at V and 6 bases at J, leaving 12 bases unmatched. Germline lookup yields CDR1 SGHTA and CDR2 FQGNSA. The CDR3 DNA reads TGTGCCAGCAGCTTCGGATTACTAGCGGGGATGTGGGATACGCAGTATTTT. It is translated as CASSFGLLAGMWDTQYF.

V and J are TRBV30 and TRBJ2-5, with TRBD1 matching over 8 bases. The germline V gene encodes CDR1 GTSNPN and CDR2 SVGIG (reference sequence). This CDR3 has 15 residues. The V gene end was trimmed by 3 bases and the J gene end by 4 bases; junction bases not matched to a gene: 10. The CDR3 DNA is TGTGCCTGGAGACCCCCGAACAGGGGGTCAGAGACCCAGTACTTC. Translating it yields CAWRPPNRGSETQYF.

The chain is built from TRBV4-3 and TRBJ2-3; D is possibly TRBD2 (6 bases). Trimming removed 0 bases at V and 8 bases at J, with 15 bases between. The CDR3 is made up of 15 amino acids. From germline, CDR1 is LGHNA and CDR2 YSLEER. CDR3 amino acids: CASSQDERTRGTQYF. The CDR3 nucleotides are TGCGCCAGCAGCCAAGATGAGCGGACGCGGGGTACGCAGTATTTT.

Worth noting for this clonotype: A much bigger clone sits one base away, suggesting this may be a read error. The gene calls are TRBV6-1 and TRBJ2-1; 7 nucleotides match TRBD1. The length of the CDR3 is 20 residues. The J segment lost 2 bases and the V segment lost 2 bases, leaving 18 bases of the junction unmatched. Looked up from germline, CDR1 is MNHNS and CDR2 is SASEGT. The CDR3 protein is CASSEQGGKRGRGTYNEQFF. The CDR3 coding sequence is TGTGCCAGCAGTGAACAGGGTGGCAAGAGGGGGCGCGGTACCTACAATGAGCAGTTCTTC.

The chain uses TRBV12-3 or TRBV12-4 and TRBJ2-5; D might be TRBD1 (6 bases). Trimming took 3 bases from V and 4 from J, leaving 9 bases between them. This CDR3 comprises 13 residues. The CDR3 DNA is TGTGCCAGCAGTTTCGCCAGGGGAGAGACCCAGTACTTC. Its translation is CASSFARGETQYF.

V is TRBV20-1 and J is TRBJ2-7; D unclear. Trimming took off 0 bases at V and 3 bases at J, with 15 bases between the two ends. This CDR3 has 15 amino acids. In germline, CDR1 is DFQATT, CDR2 SNEGSKA (reference sequence). In nucleotides, the CDR3 is TGCAGTGCTAGAGAGCCGAGACCGGGTCACTACGAGCAGTACTTC. Protein: CSAREPRPGHYEQYF.

In this sample, this clonotype turned up a few times. V usage is TRBV20-1 and J usage is TRBJ2-1; 14 nucleotides line up with TRBD2. Trimming took 1 base from V and 8 from J; bases not matched to a gene: 13. There are 18 residues in the CDR3. Germline V gene sequence: CDR1 DFQATT, CDR2 SNEGSKA (reference sequence). CDR3 sequence: CSARGGTSGGRSSDEQFF. The CDR3, as DNA: TGCAGTGCTAGAGGGGGGACTAGCGGGGGACGGTCCAGTGATGAGCAGTTCTTC.

The V gene is TRBV20-1, the J gene TRBJ1-1; D uncertain. V was cut by 0 bases and J by 0 bases, with 11 bases left in between. CDR3 length: 15 residues. Germline V gives CDR1 DFQATT, CDR2 SNEGSKA (reference sequence). For the CDR3, the DNA is TGCAGTGCTAGAGATAGAAGACTTCTGAACACTGAAGCTTTCTTT. Protein product: CSARDRRLLNTEAFF.

In this sample, this clonotype turned up a few times. The rearrangement joins TRBV6-2 or TRBV6-3 to TRBJ1-5; 8 nucleotides match TRBD1. Trimming cost V 2 bases and J 5 bases; bases outside gene matches: 5. From germline, CDR1 is MNHEY and CDR2 SVGEGT. This CDR3 comprises 15 residues. The CDR3, as DNA: TGTGCCAGCAGTTACGGACAGGGTGATTATCAGCCCCAGCATTTT. The encoded protein is CASSYGQGDYQPQHF.

This clonotype was observed a few times. This sequence joins TRBV12-3 or TRBV12-4 and TRBJ2-1, with a weak D call TRBD2 (6 bases). The V and J ends lost 4 bases and 3 bases respectively, with 13 bases between them. The CDR3 has 15 amino acids. The CDR3 DNA reads as TGTGCCAGCAGTTCCTCCTTGGACTACTACAATGAGCAGTTCTTC. It is translated as CASSSSLDYYNEQFF.

This chain connects TRBV29-1 to TRBJ1-1, with TRBD1 as a possible D gene (5 bases). CDR3 size: 12 residues. The germline CDR1 and CDR2 sequences are SQVTM and ANQGSEA. V lost 7 bases and J lost 1, with 10 bases in between. The CDR3 loop is CSGRQRNTEAFF. The CDR3 nucleotides are TGCAGCGGTAGACAGAGGAACACTGAAGCTTTCTTT. Based on the CDR3 plus reference TRBV29-1 and TRBJ1-1, the full variable domain is SAVISQKPSRDICQRGTSLTIQCQVDSQVTMMFWYRQQPGQSLTLIATANQGSEATYESGFVIDKFPISRPNLTFSTLTVSNMSPEDSSIYLCSGRQRNTEAFFGQGTRLTVV.

This chain connects TRBV20-1 to TRBJ2-4; weak D call: TRBD2 (5 bases). V lost 6 bases and J lost 7, with 13 bases in between. CDR3 size: 12 residues. Germline CDR1 reads DFQATT; CDR2 reads SNEGSKA (reference sequence). CDR3 sequence reads: CSAPRGLNIQYF. In DNA, the CDR3 is TGCAGTGCGCCTCGAGGACTGAACATTCAGTACTTC.

This clonotype was seen at least ten times. The chain combines TRBV7-2 with TRBJ1-6; no clear D gene. Germline lookup yields CDR1 SGHTA and CDR2 FQGNSA. The V and J ends lost 3 bases and 8 bases respectively, with 8 bases between them. This CDR3 has 13 residues. CDR3 loop: CASSFKPDSPLHF. The CDR3 bases are TGTGCCAGCAGCTTCAAACCTGATTCACCCCTCCACTTT.